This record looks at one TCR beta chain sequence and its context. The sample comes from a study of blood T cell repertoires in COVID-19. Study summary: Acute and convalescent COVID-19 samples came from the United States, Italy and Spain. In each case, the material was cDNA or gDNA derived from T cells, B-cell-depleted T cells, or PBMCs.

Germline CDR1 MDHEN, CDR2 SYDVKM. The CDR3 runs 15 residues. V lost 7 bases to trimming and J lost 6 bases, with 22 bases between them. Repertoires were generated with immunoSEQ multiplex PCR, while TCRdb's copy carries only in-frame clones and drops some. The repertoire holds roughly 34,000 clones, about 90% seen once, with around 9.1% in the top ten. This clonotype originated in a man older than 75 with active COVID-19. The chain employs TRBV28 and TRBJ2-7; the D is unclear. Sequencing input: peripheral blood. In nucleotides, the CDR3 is TGTGCCAGCAACATACAGCCGAGCTTGGGTCTCGAGCAGTACTTC. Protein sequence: CASNIQPSLGLEQYF.